Below, 3 T cell receptor beta chains from the same sample are listed, as sequenced in a study of T cells in Graves' hyperthyroidism and ophthalmopathy. TCR beta CDR3 regions were amplified from RNA transcripts. TCR CDR3 underwent first-round RT-PCR with the HTBI primer set. TCRdb reprocessed the multiplex PCR reads with MiXCR, giving one entry per CDR3 protein. The sample has about 400,000 distinct CDR3 sequences; 15% to 18% are singletons. Sequenced material: blood. These receptor sequences come from a woman under 30 with Graves' hyperthyroidism.

This clonotype was observed at least ten times. J is TRBJ2-5 and V is TRBV11-2; D unresolved. Germline V gives CDR1 SGHAT, CDR2 FQNNGV. V was pared by 4 bases and J by 10 bases, with 10 bases between. The CDR3 has 11 residues. The CDR3 sequence is CASSSPADQYF. The CDR3 DNA reads as TGTGCCAGCAGCTCCCCCGCGGACCAGTACTTC. Supplemented by reference TRBV11-2 and TRBJ2-5, the full variable domain reads EAGVAQSPRYKIIEKRQSVAFWCNPISGHATLYWYQQILGQGPKLLIQFQNNGVVDDSQLPKDRFSAERLKGVDSTLKIQPAKLEDSAVYLCASSSPADQYFGPGTRLLVL.

This clonotype was found a few times. The chain carries TRBV14 and TRBJ1-3, with D unresolved. The CDR3 loop spans 17 amino acids. Germline CDR1 SGHDN, CDR2 FVKESK. Trimming stripped 4 bases from V and 5 bases from J, with 21 bases between. Written as DNA, the CDR3 is TGTGCCAGCAGCCCACACCATCGGGATTTATTAAGAAACACCATATATTTT. Protein product: CASSPHHRDLLRNTIYF.

The J gene is TRBJ2-7, the V gene TRBV4-1; 8 bases are shared with TRBD2. This CDR3 spans 16 amino acids. CDR1 is MGHRA, CDR2 YSYEKL, per germline. With V trimmed by 4 bases and J by 2 bases, 10 bases remained unmatched. CDR3 sequence: CASSRQLAARPYEQYF. CDR3 bases: TGCGCCAGCAGCCGCCAACTAGCGGCCCGCCCCTACGAGCAGTACTTC.